This T cell receptor beta chain derives from a study of T cell changes during pregnancy in multiple sclerosis. Some clones are missing from TCRdb's copy, which holds only in-frame ones; the method was immunoSEQ multiplex PCR. This table holds 20,000 to 25,000 clones, about 90% found once. There are 15 residues in the CDR3. Germline V gene lookup returns CDR1 LNHDA and CDR2 SQIVND (reference sequence). V shed 3 bases and J shed 2 bases, with 11 bases lying between them. Sequencing used CD4+ T cells from peripheral blood mononuclear cells, obtained in the third trimester of pregnancy. The clonotype originates from a female donor in good health, enrolled as a control in a pregnancy study. V and J are TRBV19 and TRBJ2-1; a possible D gene is TRBD2 (6 bases). The CDR3 region is CASSISASAYNEQFF. Written as DNA, the CDR3 is TGTGCCAGTAGTATCTCGGCTAGCGCCTACAATGAGCAGTTCTTC.